The 11 T cell receptor beta chains reported below all come from one sample, sequenced in a study of beta chain features in type 1 diabetes. The study reverse transcribed the entire isolated RNA, so it sequenced expressed TCRB transcripts. Only in-frame clones appear in the TCRdb table, and some are missing; sequencing was by immunoSEQ multiplex PCR. Of roughly 240,000 clones listed, around 24% are singletons. The study, taken as a whole, reports: Significant though moderate, a shortening of TCRB CDR3s appeared in all four CD4+ subsets of Type 1 diabetes patients.

No cognate antigen is known for these TCRs. The specimen sequenced was naive CD4+ T cells from blood. The receptors come from a woman in her twenties or thirties with type 1 diabetes.

The genes are TRBV11-2 and TRBJ1-1; 9 bases line up with TRBD1. This CDR3 has 15 amino acids. Losses at the gene ends were 7 bases for V and 5 bases for J; bases not matched to a gene: 11. Germline CDR1 and CDR2: SGHAT and FQNNGV. The CDR3 region is CASNPGDRDWTEAFF. CDR3 nucleotides: TGTGCCAGCAACCCAGGGGACAGGGACTGGACTGAAGCTTTCTTT. The complete variable domain, with remaining parts taken from reference TRBV11-2 and TRBJ1-1, reads EAGVAQSPRYKIIEKRQSVAFWCNPISGHATLYWYQQILGQGPKLLIQFQNNGVVDDSQLPKDRFSAERLKGVDSTLKIQPAKLEDSAVYLCASNPGDRDWTEAFFGQGTRLTVV.

The rearrangement uses TRBV30 and TRBJ1-1; D is possibly TRBD1 (6 bases). The CDR3 contains 14 residues. The germline gives CDR1 GTSNPN, CDR2 SVGIG (reference sequence). Deletions cut 3 bases from V and 3 bases from J, with 14 bases between. CDR3 DNA sequence: TGTGCCTGGAGCCTATTGACAGGAGACACTGAAGCTTTCTTT. Its protein product is CAWSLLTGDTEAFF.

V gene TRBV25-1 combines with J gene TRBJ1-2; the D gene is possibly TRBD1 (6 bases). Trimming pared 4 bases from V and 8 bases from J, leaving 26 bases between. CDR1 and CDR2 (germline): MGHDK, SYGVNS. The CDR3 has 17 amino acids. This CDR3 is CASSVTTGTAKGEGYTF. The DNA of the CDR3 is TGTGCCAGCAGTGTCACTACCGGGACGGCGAAGGGGGAAGGCTACACCTTC.

The rearrangement links TRBV29-1 to TRBJ2-7; 7 bases agree with TRBD1. Germline trimming cut 3 bases from V and 1 base from J; bases unmatched to any gene: 3. Germline V gives CDR1 SQVTM, CDR2 ANQGSEA. The CDR3 has 13 residues. The CDR3 sequence is CSVEDRRSYEQYF. The CDR3, as DNA: TGCAGCGTTGAGGACAGGCGTTCCTACGAGCAGTACTTC.

Remarks on this clone: Other nucleotide sequences in the sample specify the same CDR3. V and J are TRBV19 and TRBJ1-1, with D uncertain. CDR1 is LNHDA and CDR2 is SQIVND in the germline V gene (reference sequence). The CDR3 has 13 residues. V was clipped by 1 base and J by 1 base, with 4 bases between them. The CDR3 coding sequence is TGTGCCAGTAGTATAGGCGGGAACACTGAAGCTTTCTTT. Amino acids: CASSIGGNTEAFF.

The V gene is TRBV2, the J gene TRBJ1-2, with D unclear. Trimming removed 2 bases from V and 6 bases from J, with 10 bases in between. Looked up from germline, CDR1 is SNHLY and CDR2 is FYNNEI. The CDR3 extends over 13 amino acids. CDR3 protein: CASSELARDGYTF. CDR3 nucleotides: TGTGCCAGCAGTGAACTTGCGAGGGATGGCTACACCTTC.

This chain connects TRBV29-1 to TRBJ2-7, with TRBD1 matching 10 bases. CDR3 length: 12 amino acids. V was pared by 3 bases and J by 5 bases, with 1 base of the junction left unmatched. Per germline, CDR1 SQVTM and CDR2 ANQGSEA. Here the CDR3 reads CSVEGTGDEQYF. Written as DNA, the CDR3 is TGCAGCGTTGAGGGGACAGGGGACGAGCAGTACTTC.

This clone came up once. The chain has TRBV9 and TRBJ2-1; no reliable D call. The V end was cut by 0 bases, the J end by 3 bases, with 13 bases between. The CDR3 sequence is 16 residues long. Germline V gene lookup returns CDR1 SGDLS and CDR2 YYNGEE. CDR3 sequence: CASSVAIGALYNEQFF. CDR3 nucleotide sequence: TGTGCCAGCAGCGTAGCTATCGGAGCGCTCTACAATGAGCAGTTCTTC.

This chain connects TRBV4-1 to TRBJ2-5, with a possible D match to TRBD2 (7 bases). The V gene lost 3 bases and the J gene lost 5 bases, with 19 bases spanning the gap. This CDR3 is built from 16 residues. Germline CDR1 reads MGHRA; CDR2 reads YSYEKL. CDR3: CASSQGGGVIQETQYF. The CDR3 DNA reads TGCGCCAGCAGCCAGGGGGGGGGCGTCATCCAGGAGACCCAGTACTTC.

This clone came up once. Additional DNA sequences in this sample encode the identical CDR3. The rearrangement uses TRBV18 and TRBJ1-1; the match to TRBD1 covers 9 bases. The germline CDR1 and CDR2 sequences are KGHSH and LQKENI. The CDR3 has 14 residues. V shed 3 bases, J shed 5 bases, and the junction held 4 bases outside the gene matches. CDR3 bases: TGTGCCAGCTCACCGGGGACAGGGAGGACTGAAGCTTTCTTT. Encoded protein: CASSPGTGRTEAFF.

The V call is TRBV23-1, the J call TRBJ1-2, with D perhaps matching TRBD1 (5 bases). TRBV23-1 is an ORF; its function is uncertain. The CDR3 extends over 14 amino acids. Trimming stripped 2 bases from V and 7 bases from J, with 14 bases between. The CDR3 is CASSQPANRSGYTF. CDR3 coding DNA: TGCGCCAGCAGTCAACCGGCCAACAGGAGTGGCTACACCTTC.